Following are 4 T cell receptor beta chains from one sample sequenced in a study of healthy donors' naive CD4 and CD8 T cells. A linear amplification protocol produced the TCR libraries from around 0.55 ug of total RNA. TCRdb independently ran MiXCR on the reads; one entry per CDR3 protein. The repertoire holds approximately 200,000 distinct CDR3 sequences, with nearly 75% as singletons. Source material: naive CD4+ and CD8+ T cells sorted from blood, pooled from several donors. Receptors were obtained from a pool of human donors in good health; the sample pools cells from several healthy donors.

The chain is built from TRBV29-1 and TRBJ2-7; TRBD2 agrees at 8 bases. Germline V CDR1 and CDR2: SQVTM, ANQGSEA. Unmatched junction bases numbered 6, after V lost 4 bases and J lost 4 bases. This CDR3 is 13 amino acids long. The CDR3 coding sequence is TGCAGCGTTGCCGGGAGGGCCCGGTACGAGCAGTACTTC. It codes for CSVAGRARYEQYF.

The table lists this clonotype with a count of one. This rearrangement joins TRBV29-1 to TRBJ2-5; D might be TRBD1 or TRBD2, each matching 5 bases. CDR3 size: 14 residues. The V and J ends lost 5 bases and 5 bases respectively, with 18 bases between them. Germline-derived CDR1 and CDR2 are SQVTM and ANQGSEA. The CDR3, as DNA: TGCAGCGTTTGGGACCACCAGATCGCGGAGACCCAGTACTTC. This gives the protein CSVWDHQIAETQYF.

This chain joins TRBV7-2 and TRBJ2-1; TRBD2 agrees at 8 bases. The CDR3 extends over 17 amino acids. Germline V gives CDR1 SGHTA, CDR2 FQGNSA. Trimming at V came to 5 bases and at J to 3 bases, leaving 12 bases not matched to a gene. The CDR3 reads CASSRTVGGRNYNEQFF. Written as DNA, the CDR3 is TGTGCCAGCAGCCGAACGGTAGGCGGGAGGAACTACAATGAGCAGTTCTTC.

The rearrangement joins TRBV5-1 to TRBJ2-6; 7 positions agree with TRBD1. The germline V gene has CDR1 SGHRS and CDR2 YFSETQ. CDR3 length equals 17 residues. V trimming: 4 bases; J trimming: 0 bases; junction bases outside the gene matches: 7. The CDR3 bases are TGCGCCAGCAGCACGACAGGGTCCAACTCTGGGGCCAACGTCCTGACTTTC. Translation: CASSTTGSNSGANVLTF.